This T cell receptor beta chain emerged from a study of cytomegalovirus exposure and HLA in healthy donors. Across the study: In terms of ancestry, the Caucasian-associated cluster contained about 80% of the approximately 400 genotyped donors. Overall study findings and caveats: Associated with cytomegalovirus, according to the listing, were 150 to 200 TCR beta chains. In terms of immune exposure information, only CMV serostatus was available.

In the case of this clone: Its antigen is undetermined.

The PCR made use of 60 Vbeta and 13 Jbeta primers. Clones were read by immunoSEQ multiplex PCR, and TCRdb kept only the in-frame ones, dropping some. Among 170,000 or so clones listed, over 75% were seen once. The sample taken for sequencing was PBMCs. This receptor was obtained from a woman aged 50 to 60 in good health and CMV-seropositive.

CDR3 DNA: TGTGCCACCAGCAGGCCAGGCTCTAACACTGAAGCTTTCTTT. Amino acid sequence: CATSRPGSNTEAFF. The chain carries TRBV15 and TRBJ1-1; the D is unclear. Per germline, CDR1 LNHNV and CDR2 YYDKDF (reference sequence). The CDR3 runs 14 residues. Trimming removed 3 bases from V and 2 bases from J, with 10 bases in between.